The 10 T cell receptor beta chains below come from one sample, sequenced in a study of T cell responses to AZD1222 COVID-19 vaccine. The table came from immunoSEQ multiplex PCR; TCRdb's copy has only in-frame clones and leaves some out. The sample records 85,000 to 100,000 clones, about nine tenths being singletons. The sequenced sample was peripheral blood, obtained on day 0 of AZD1222 vaccination. The origin of the receptors is an adult in good health.

The chain combines TRBV5-4 with TRBJ1-4; D remains ambiguous. In germline, CDR1 is SGHNT, CDR2 YYREEE (reference sequence). Trimming took 4 bases from V and 0 from J, leaving 10 bases between them. This CDR3 spans 15 amino acids. CDR3 nucleotide sequence: TGTGCCAGCAGCCCGGACCCTGCAACTAATGAAAAACTGTTTTTT. It codes for CASSPDPATNEKLFF. The complete variable domain, with remaining parts taken from reference TRBV5-4 and TRBJ1-4, reads ETGVTQSPTHLIKTRGQQVTLRCSSQSGHNTVSWYQQALGQGPQFIFQYYREEENGRGNFPPRFSGLQFPNYSSELNVNALELDDSALYLCASSPDPATNEKLFFGSGTQLSVL.

V and J are TRBV6-5 and TRBJ2-7, with 8 bases matching TRBD1. CDR3 length equals 15 residues. The J segment lost 2 bases and the V segment lost 7 bases, leaving 10 bases of the junction unmatched. The germline CDR1 and CDR2 sequences are MNHEY and SVGAGI. CDR3 protein: CASKKGQGGTYEQYF. The CDR3 nucleotides are TGTGCCAGCAAAAAAGGACAGGGCGGGACCTACGAGCAGTACTTC.

The rearrangement uses TRBV7-8 and TRBJ1-5; 8 nucleotides agree with TRBD1. Germline CDR1 and CDR2: SGHVS and FQNEAQ. V shed 5 bases and J 0 bases; nucleotides not matched to a gene: 6. The CDR3 contains 16 residues. CDR3 nucleotide sequence: TGTGCCAGCAGCATCACAGGGGGGTATAGCAATCAGCCCCAGCATTTT. This gives the protein CASSITGGYSNQPQHF. The full variable domain, with the rest looked up from reference TRBV7-8 and TRBJ1-5, is GAGVSQSPRYKVAKRGQDVALRCDPISGHVSLFWYQQALGQGPEFLTYFQNEAQLDKSGLPSDRFFAERPEGSVSTLKIQRTQQEDSAVYLCASSITGGYSNQPQHFGDGTRLSIL.

This chain joins TRBV12-3 or TRBV12-4 and TRBJ2-1; TRBD2 might be the D (5 bases). V was pared by 5 bases and J by 5 bases, with 10 bases between. CDR3 size: 13 residues. DNA for the CDR3: TGTGCCAGCAGTGGCAAGACTAACAATGAGCAGTTCTTC. Translated: CASSGKTNNEQFF.

The chain combines TRBV11-3 with TRBJ2-2, with TRBD1 identical over 9 bases. This CDR3 contains 18 residues. Germline CDR1 SGHNT, CDR2 YENEEA. With 5 bases clipped from V and 2 bases from J, the junction kept 12 bases outside the gene matches. CDR3: CASSPPGGQGYNTGELFF. The DNA for the CDR3 is TGTGCCAGCAGCCCGCCCGGGGGACAGGGCTACAACACCGGGGAGCTGTTTTTT.

The V gene is TRBV7-9, the J gene TRBJ1-1; 8 bases fit TRBD1. Germline trimming cut 4 bases from V and 5 bases from J; bases unmatched to any gene: 3. The CDR3 is 13 amino acids. The germline V gene encodes CDR1 SEHNR and CDR2 FQNEAQ (reference sequence). The CDR3 here is CASSWGQETEAFF. The CDR3 DNA is TGTGCCAGCAGCTGGGGACAGGAAACTGAAGCTTTCTTT.

The chain carries TRBV7-2 and TRBJ2-7, with 7 positions matching TRBD1. Unmatched junction bases numbered 7, after V lost 4 bases and J lost 7 bases. CDR3 size: 13 residues. In germline, CDR1 is SGHTA, CDR2 FQGNSA. CDR3 residues: CASSSPTGSEQYF. For the CDR3, the DNA is TGTGCCAGCAGCTCCCCGACAGGGTCAGAGCAGTACTTC.

J is TRBJ2-3 and V is TRBV29-1; TRBD1 aligns across 7 bases. The CDR3 is made up of 14 amino acids. The V and J ends lost 6 bases and 4 bases, in that order; junction bases with no gene match: 10. Per germline, CDR1 SQVTM and CDR2 ANQGSEA. CDR3 nucleotides: TGCAGCGTGGGAAGCAGGACAGGCGCAGATACGCAGTATTTT. It translates to CSVGSRTGADTQYF.

The chain couples TRBV7-9 to TRBJ1-6, with D possibly being TRBD1 (5 bases). V was pared by 9 bases and J by 9 bases, with 15 bases between. This CDR3 spans 13 amino acids. Looked up from germline, CDR1 is SEHNR and CDR2 is FQNEAQ (reference sequence). The CDR3 protein is CASDKGPTSPLHF. The CDR3 DNA sequence: TGTGCCAGTGATAAGGGGCCTACTTCACCCCTCCACTTT.

The chain recombines TRBV9 with TRBJ1-3; 8 bases match TRBD1. The CDR3 is 17 amino acids. Germline V lookup: CDR1 SGDLS, CDR2 YYNGEE. V lost 4 bases, J lost 1 base, and 10 bases stayed unmatched. The CDR3 region is CASSTPLDRGSGNTIYF. The CDR3 DNA reads TGTGCCAGCAGCACCCCGCTAGACAGGGGTTCTGGAAACACCATATATTTT.